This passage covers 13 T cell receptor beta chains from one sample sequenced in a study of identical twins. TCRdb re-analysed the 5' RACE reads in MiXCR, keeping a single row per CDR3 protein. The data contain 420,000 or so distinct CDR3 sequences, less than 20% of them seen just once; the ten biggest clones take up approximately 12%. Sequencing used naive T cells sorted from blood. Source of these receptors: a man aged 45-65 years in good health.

The chain's CDR3 is CASITIAGGRYNEQFF. The CDR3 bases are TGTGCCAGCATCACAATAGCGGGGGGGCGATACAATGAGCAGTTCTTC. The genes are TRBV7-9 and TRBJ2-1; 11 nucleotides match TRBD2. From germline, CDR1 is SEHNR and CDR2 FQNEAQ (reference sequence). Trimming at V came to 7 bases and at J to 4 bases, leaving 9 bases not matched to a gene. There are 16 residues in the CDR3. The full variable domain, completed using reference TRBV7-9 and TRBJ2-1, is DTGVSQNPRHKITKRGQNVTFRCDPISEHNRLYWYRQTLGQGPEFLTYFQNEAQLEKSRLLSDRFSAERPKGSFSTLEIQRTEQGDSAMYLCASITIAGGRYNEQFFGPGTRLTVL.

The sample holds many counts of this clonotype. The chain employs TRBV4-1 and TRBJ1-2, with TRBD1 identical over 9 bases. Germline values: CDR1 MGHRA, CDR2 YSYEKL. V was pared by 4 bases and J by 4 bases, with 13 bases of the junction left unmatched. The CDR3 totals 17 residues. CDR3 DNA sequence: TGCGCCAGCAGCCCAAAAGGTGGACAGGGGACCCCCTATGGCTACACCTTC. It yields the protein CASSPKGGQGTPYGYTF.

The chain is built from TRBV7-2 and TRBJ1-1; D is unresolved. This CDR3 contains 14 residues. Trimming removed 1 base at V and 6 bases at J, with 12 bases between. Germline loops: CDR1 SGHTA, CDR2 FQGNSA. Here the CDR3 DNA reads TGTGCCAGCAGCTTAGGGTGGGGTGGGGCTGAAGCTTTCTTT. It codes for CASSLGWGGAEAFF.

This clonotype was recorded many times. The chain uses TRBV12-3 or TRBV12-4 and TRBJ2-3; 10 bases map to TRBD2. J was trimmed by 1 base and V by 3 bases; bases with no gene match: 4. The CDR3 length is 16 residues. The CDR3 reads CASSFSGGSRTDTQYF. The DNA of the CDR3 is TGTGCCAGCAGTTTTAGCGGGGGGTCGCGCACAGATACGCAGTATTTT.

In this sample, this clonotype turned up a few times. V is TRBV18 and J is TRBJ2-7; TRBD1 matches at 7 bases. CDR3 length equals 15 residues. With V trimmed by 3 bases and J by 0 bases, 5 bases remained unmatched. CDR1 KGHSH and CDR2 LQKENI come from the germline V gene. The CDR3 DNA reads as TGTGCCAGCTCACCGGGAAGGGGGCTCTCCTACGAGCAGTACTTC. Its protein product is CASSPGRGLSYEQYF.

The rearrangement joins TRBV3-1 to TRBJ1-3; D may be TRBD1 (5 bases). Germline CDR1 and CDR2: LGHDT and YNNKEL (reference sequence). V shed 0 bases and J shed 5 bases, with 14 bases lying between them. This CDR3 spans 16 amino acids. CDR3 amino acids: CASSQDSRAARNTIYF. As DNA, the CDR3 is TGTGCCAGCAGCCAAGATAGCAGGGCGGCCCGAAACACCATATATTTT.

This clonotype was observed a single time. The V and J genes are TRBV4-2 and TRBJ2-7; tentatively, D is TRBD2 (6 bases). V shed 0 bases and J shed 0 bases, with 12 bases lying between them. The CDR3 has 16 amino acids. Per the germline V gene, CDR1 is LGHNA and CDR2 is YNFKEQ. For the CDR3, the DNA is TGTGCCAGCAGCCAAGAGGACTACGTATACTCCTACGAGCAGTACTTC. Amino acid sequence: CASSQEDYVYSYEQYF.

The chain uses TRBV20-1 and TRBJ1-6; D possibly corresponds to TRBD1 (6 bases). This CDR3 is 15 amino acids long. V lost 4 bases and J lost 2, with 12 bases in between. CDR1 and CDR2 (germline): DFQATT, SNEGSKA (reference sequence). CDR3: CSATQGQTYNSPLHF. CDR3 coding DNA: TGCAGTGCTACTCAAGGACAGACCTATAATTCACCCCTCCACTTT.

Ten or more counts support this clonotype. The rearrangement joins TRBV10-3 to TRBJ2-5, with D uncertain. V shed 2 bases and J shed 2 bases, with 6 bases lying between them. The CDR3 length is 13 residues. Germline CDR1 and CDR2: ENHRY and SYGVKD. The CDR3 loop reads CAISENFQETQYF. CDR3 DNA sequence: TGTGCCATCAGTGAGAACTTTCAAGAGACCCAGTACTTC.

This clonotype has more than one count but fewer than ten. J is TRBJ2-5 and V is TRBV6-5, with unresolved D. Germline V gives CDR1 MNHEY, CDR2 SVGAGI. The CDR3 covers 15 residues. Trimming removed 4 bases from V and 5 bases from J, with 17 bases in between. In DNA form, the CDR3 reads TGTGCCAGCAGTTCCGTTGGCTGGGCCCGGGAGACCCAGTACTTC. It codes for CASSSVGWARETQYF.

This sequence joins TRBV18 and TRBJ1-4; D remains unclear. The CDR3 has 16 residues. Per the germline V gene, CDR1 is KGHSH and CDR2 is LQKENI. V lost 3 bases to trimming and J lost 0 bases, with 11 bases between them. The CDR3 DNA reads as TGTGCCAGCTCACCGAGGGCCTCTGCAACTAATGAAAAACTGTTTTTT. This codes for CASSPRASATNEKLFF.

The CDR3 nucleotides are TGTGCCAGCAGCTTTCGCGGCAGGGGGAACACTGAAGCTTTCTTT. Amino acid sequence: CASSFRGRGNTEAFF. The chain carries TRBV7-9 and TRBJ1-1, with D possibly matching TRBD1 (6 bases). The CDR3 runs 15 residues. Trimming shortened V by 3 bases and J by 1 base, and 12 bases separated the two germline ends. Germline V gene lookup returns CDR1 SEHNR and CDR2 FQNEAQ (reference sequence).

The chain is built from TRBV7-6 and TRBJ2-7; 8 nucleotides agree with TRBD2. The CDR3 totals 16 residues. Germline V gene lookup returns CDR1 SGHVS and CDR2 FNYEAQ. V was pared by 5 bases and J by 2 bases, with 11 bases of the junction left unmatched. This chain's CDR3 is CASSPGTRGGPYEQYF. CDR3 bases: TGTGCCAGCAGCCCAGGGACCCGGGGGGGCCCCTACGAGCAGTACTTC.